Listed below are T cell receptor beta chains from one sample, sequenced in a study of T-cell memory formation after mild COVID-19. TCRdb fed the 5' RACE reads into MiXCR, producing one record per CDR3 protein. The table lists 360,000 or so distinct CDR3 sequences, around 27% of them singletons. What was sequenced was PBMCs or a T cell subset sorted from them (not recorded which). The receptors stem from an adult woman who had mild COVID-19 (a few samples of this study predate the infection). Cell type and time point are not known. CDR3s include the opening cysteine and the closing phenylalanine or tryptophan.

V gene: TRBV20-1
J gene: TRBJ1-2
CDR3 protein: CSARGIRADRDLYGYTF

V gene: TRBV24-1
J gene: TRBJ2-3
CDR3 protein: CATSEGPDISSTDTQYF

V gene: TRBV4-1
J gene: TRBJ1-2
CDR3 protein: CASSQERGLPPGYTF

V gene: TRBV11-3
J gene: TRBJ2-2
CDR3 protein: CASSSLRGNTGELFF

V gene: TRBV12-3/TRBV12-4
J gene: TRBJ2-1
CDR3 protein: CASSVVYEQFF

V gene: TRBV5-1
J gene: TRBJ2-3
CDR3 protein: CASYVLPGTDTQYF

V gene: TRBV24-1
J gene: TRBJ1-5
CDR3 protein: CATSDSQLQPQHF

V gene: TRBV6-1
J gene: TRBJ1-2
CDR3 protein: CASSPRDRGHGYTF

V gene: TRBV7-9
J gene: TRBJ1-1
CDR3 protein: CASSSFGTANTEAFF

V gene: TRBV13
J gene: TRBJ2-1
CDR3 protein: CASSSGQGGYNEQFF

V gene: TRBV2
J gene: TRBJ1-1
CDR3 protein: CASSVDPGQGTEAFF

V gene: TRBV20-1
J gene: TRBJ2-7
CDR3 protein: CSARTGYEQYF

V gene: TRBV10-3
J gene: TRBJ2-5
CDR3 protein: CAISGGLQETQYF

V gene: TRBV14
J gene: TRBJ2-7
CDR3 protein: CASSHPPDSSYEQYF

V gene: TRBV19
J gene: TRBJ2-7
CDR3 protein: CASSLSGGAYEQYF

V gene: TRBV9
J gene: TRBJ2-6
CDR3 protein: CASSVGRTGANVLTF

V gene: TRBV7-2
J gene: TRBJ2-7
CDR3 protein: CASTISGTATPEQYF

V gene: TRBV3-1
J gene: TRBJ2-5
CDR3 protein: CASSQDPGQGKKYF

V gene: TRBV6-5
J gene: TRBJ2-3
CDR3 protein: CASSSLAVISTDTQYF

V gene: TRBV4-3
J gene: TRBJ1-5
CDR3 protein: CASSQGIVGGTEQPQHF

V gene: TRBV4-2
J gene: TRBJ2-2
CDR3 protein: CASSQESSYTGELFF

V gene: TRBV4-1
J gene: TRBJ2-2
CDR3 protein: CASSQIGLRGSAGELFF

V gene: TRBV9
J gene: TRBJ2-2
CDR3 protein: CASSAGPGVGELFF

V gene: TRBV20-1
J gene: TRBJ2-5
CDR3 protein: CSASDRVTKETQYF

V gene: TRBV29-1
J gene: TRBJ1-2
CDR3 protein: CSVGGVDRGLLTNYGYTF

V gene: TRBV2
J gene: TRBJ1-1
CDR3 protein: CASTRDGLMNTEAFF

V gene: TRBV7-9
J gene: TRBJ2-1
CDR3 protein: CASSARTGERHEQFF

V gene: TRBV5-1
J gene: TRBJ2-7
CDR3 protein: CASSRVGQGLGEQYF

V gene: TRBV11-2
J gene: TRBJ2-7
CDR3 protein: CASSLGVWVDEQYF

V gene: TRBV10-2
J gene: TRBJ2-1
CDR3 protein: CASNRNEQFF

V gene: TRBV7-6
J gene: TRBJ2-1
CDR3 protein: CASSSRDGSYNEQFF

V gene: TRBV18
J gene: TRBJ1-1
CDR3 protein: CASSPQEPSGTEAFF

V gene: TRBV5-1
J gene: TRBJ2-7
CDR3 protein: CASRGLTYEQYF

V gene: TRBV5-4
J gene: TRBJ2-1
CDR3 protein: CASSLWSTLYNEQFF

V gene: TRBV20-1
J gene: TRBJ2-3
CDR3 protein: CSARRTGQLTDTQYF

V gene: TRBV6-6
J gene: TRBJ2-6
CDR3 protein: CASSYTGRGLSGANVLTF

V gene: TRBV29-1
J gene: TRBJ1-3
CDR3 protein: CSGGGNTIYF

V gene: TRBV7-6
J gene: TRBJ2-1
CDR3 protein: CASRQLAGGPPSYNEQFF

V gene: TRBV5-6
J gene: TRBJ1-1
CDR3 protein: CASSLGAGYEAFF

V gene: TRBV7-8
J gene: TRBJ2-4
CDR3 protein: CASSPEISKNIQYF

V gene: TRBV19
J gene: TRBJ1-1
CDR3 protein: CASSPDRRRSTEAFF

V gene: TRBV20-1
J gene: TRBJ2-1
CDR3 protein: CSARGYGTSGRNEQFF

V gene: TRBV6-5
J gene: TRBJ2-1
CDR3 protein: CASRRDRGQDEQFF

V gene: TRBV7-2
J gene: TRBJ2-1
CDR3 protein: CASRRTSGVWNEQFF

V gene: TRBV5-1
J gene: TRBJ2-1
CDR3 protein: CASSLEGNEQFF